This T cell receptor beta chain was sequenced during a study of blood T cell repertoires in COVID-19. Study-level information: From T cells, B-cell-depleted T cells, or PBMCs came the material, which was cDNA or gDNA.

Sequencing used immunoSEQ multiplex PCR; TCRdb keeps in-frame clones, though not all of them. The sample contains some 390,000 clones, roughly nine tenths of which appear only once. Participant age was roughly 18 to 95 years, and participants resided in fewer than 30 US areas. Each recovered donor of Cohort 3 presented with two negative PCRs, clearance, or symptom resolution. Germline lookup yields CDR1 SGHNT and CDR2 YYREEE (reference sequence). The J segment lost 6 bases and the V segment lost 0 bases, leaving 11 bases of the junction unmatched. The CDR3 runs 18 residues. The chain couples TRBV5-4 to TRBJ2-1; TRBD2 aligns across 11 bases. Specimen: PBMCs or T cells enriched from blood (not recorded which). The receptor was derived from a man aged 25-45 years who had recovered from COVID-19. The CDR3 protein is CASSLDLRGLAEINEQFF. The CDR3 nucleotides read TGTGCCAGCAGCTTGGATCTGAGGGGACTAGCGGAGATCAATGAGCAGTTCTTC.